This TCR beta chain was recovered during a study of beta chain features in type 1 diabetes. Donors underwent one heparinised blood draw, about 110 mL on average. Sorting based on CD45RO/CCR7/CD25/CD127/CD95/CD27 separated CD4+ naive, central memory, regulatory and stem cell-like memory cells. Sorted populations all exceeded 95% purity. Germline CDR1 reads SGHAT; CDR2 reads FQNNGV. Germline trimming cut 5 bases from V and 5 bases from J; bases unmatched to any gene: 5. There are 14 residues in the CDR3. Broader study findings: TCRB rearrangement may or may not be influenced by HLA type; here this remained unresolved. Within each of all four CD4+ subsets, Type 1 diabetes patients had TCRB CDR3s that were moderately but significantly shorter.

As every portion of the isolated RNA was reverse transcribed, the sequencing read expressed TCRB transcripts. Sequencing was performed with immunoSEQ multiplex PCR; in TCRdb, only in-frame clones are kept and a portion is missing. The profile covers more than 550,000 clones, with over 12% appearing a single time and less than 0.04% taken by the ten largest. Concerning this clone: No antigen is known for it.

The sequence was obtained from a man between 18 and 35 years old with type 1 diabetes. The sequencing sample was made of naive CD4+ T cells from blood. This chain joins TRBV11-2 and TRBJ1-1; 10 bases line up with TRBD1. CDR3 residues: CASSGQGVLTEAFF. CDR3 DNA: TGTGCCAGCAGCGGACAGGGGGTTTTGACTGAAGCTTTCTTT. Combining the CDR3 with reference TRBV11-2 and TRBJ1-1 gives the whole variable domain EAGVAQSPRYKIIEKRQSVAFWCNPISGHATLYWYQQILGQGPKLLIQFQNNGVVDDSQLPKDRFSAERLKGVDSTLKIQPAKLEDSAVYLCASSGQGVLTEAFFGQGTRLTVV.